This TCR beta chain was identified during a study of shared clonotypes between healthy human individuals. Germline V gene data show CDR1 as SGHRS and CDR2 as YFSETQ. Trimming removed 0 bases at V and 0 bases at J, with 11 bases between. The length of the CDR3 is 16 residues. Using immunoSEQ multiplex PCR, the repertoire was profiled, and TCRdb retains in-frame clones only, with some absent. The sample yields millions of clones, 85% to 95% seen once. The rearrangement uses TRBV5-1 and TRBJ2-3; no firm D call. The sequenced sample was naive CD4+ T cells sorted from blood. Subset in this sample: CD45RA+ positively selected. This clonotype was sampled from a man aged 18-30 years in good health. CDR3 sequence (DNA): TGCGCCAGCAGCTTGGCTGTAAAATCTAGCACAGATACGCAGTATTTT. Its translation is CASSLAVKSSTDTQYF.